This T cell receptor beta chain originates from a study of blood T cell repertoires in COVID-19. Across the study: COVID-19 samples collected from the United States, Italy and Spain covered acute and convalescent phases. Sources were T cells, B-cell-depleted T cells, or PBMCs; the material itself was cDNA or gDNA.

The germline gives CDR1 SGHKS, CDR2 YYEKEE (reference sequence). This CDR3 has 14 amino acids. V shed 0 bases and J shed 2 bases, with 5 bases lying between them. Authors' processing steps: Estimation of nucleated cell counts relied on the amplification of reference gene primers. This table comes from immunoSEQ multiplex PCR, and its TCRdb copy is limited to in-frame clones, with some not included. V and J calls and clone size are as listed in that table; D and trimming were resolved from the DNA. The table lists about 480,000 clones, around 89% of them singletons, with roughly 4% in the top ten. The sequenced material came from peripheral blood. This sequence was found in a woman between 25 and 40 years old with acute or convalescent COVID-19. This chain joins TRBV5-5 and TRBJ2-2; D unclear. The CDR3 DNA reads TGTGCCAGCAGCTTGGACCTAAACACCGGGGAGCTGTTTTTT. Protein sequence: CASSLDLNTGELFF.